This is a list of T cell receptor beta chains from one sample in a study of blood T cell repertoires in COVID-19. Data came from immunoSEQ multiplex PCR; TCRdb stores just in-frame clones and leaves some out. The profile shows 150,000 to 200,000 clones, around 82% of them singletons. Sequenced sample: peripheral blood. The source of these receptors is a middle-aged woman with COVID-19, enrolled during active disease. Each CDR3 is given with its conserved first and last residue. The D gene is left open where the match is weak. Where a row states a size, it is once, few, many or the class of an expanded clone; other rows omit it.

TRBV6-5,TRBJ2-5,-,-,CASSYSDRYPQETQYF,TGTGCCAGCAGTTACTCGGACAGATATCCACAAGAGACCCAGTACTTC
TRBV25-1,TRBJ1-1,-,-,CASSKGFGLGAFF,TGTGCCAGCAGTAAAGGCTTCGGACTGGGGGCTTTCTTT
TRBV6-2/TRBV6-3,TRBJ1-4,-,-,CASSYSLNEKLFF,TGTGCCAGCAGTTATTCCCTGAATGAAAAACTGTTTTTT
TRBV30,TRBJ1-5,-,-,CAWSFDSNQPQHF,TGTGCCTGGAGCTTCGACTCCAATCAGCCCCAGCATTTT
TRBV5-4,TRBJ2-5,TRBD2,-,CASSSRGTSIQETQYF,TGTGCCAGCAGCTCCCGCGGGACTAGCATCCAAGAGACCCAGTACTTC
TRBV27,TRBJ2-7,TRBD1,-,CASSLTPTGFYEQYF,TGTGCCAGCAGTTTAACTCCGACAGGGTTCTACGAGCAGTACTTC
TRBV7-3,TRBJ2-2,TRBD2,-,CASSLAGGNTGELFF,TGTGCCAGCAGCTTAGCGGGAGGGAACACCGGGGAGCTGTTTTTT
TRBV6-4,TRBJ2-2,TRBD1,-,CASSRQGRGTGELFF,TGTGCCAGCAGTAGACAGGGGCGCGGCACCGGGGAGCTGTTTTTT
TRBV11-2,TRBJ1-6,-,-,CASSLVAGPNSPLHF,TGTGCCAGCAGCTTGGTGGCGGGACCCAATTCACCCCTCCACTTT
TRBV5-6,TRBJ1-3,-,-,CASSWGGNSGNTIYF,TGTGCCAGCAGCTGGGGGGGTAACTCTGGAAACACCATATATTTT
TRBV5-4,TRBJ1-1,TRBD1,-,CASSFGTELIGTEAFF,TGTGCCAGCAGCTTCGGGACAGAATTGATTGGCACTGAAGCTTTCTTT
TRBV9,TRBJ1-3,-,few,CASSVTLGNTIYF,TGTGCCAGCAGCGTGACACTTGGAAACACCATATATTTT
TRBV6-2/TRBV6-3,TRBJ2-3,TRBD1,-,CASSANRGSITDTQYF,TGTGCCAGCAGTGCTAACAGGGGATCTATCACAGATACGCAGTATTTT
TRBV3-1/TRBV3-2,TRBJ2-1,TRBD2,few,CASSHPGTSAKEGTYNEQFF,TGTGCCAGCAGCCATCCCGGGACTAGCGCAAAGGAAGGGACCTACAATGAGCAGTTCTTC
TRBV6-1,TRBJ1-2,TRBD1,-,CASSEWTGLLGEGYTF,TGTGCCAGCAGTGAATGGACAGGGCTATTGGGGGAAGGCTACACCTTC
TRBV6-2/TRBV6-3,TRBJ2-2,-,-,CASSYPGIAERTGELFF,TGTGCCAGCAGTTACCCGGGCATAGCGGAACGCACCGGGGAGCTGTTTTTT
TRBV19,TRBJ2-5,TRBD1,-,CASSDGTGPHRTQYF,TGTGCCAGTAGTGACGGGACAGGGCCCCATCGGACCCAGTACTTC
TRBV7-6,TRBJ2-1,-,-,CASSRATGISYNEQFF,TGTGCCAGCAGCCGAGCTACAGGGATCTCCTACAATGAGCAGTTCTTC
TRBV6-4,TRBJ2-1,TRBD1,-,CASTPGQGSNEQFF,TGTGCCAGCACACCGGGACAGGGTAGTAATGAGCAGTTCTTC
TRBV28,TRBJ2-5,TRBD2,-,CASSLEVSSGSRETQYF,TGTGCCAGCAGTTTAGAGGTTTCTAGCGGGAGTCGGGAGACCCAGTACTTC
TRBV18,TRBJ2-1,TRBD1,-,CASSLDRGDNEQFF,TGTGCCAGCTCCCTGGACAGGGGGGACAATGAGCAGTTCTTC
TRBV30,TRBJ2-4,-,-,CAWSPGLAKNIQYF,TGTGCCTGGAGCCCGGGGTTAGCCAAAAACATTCAGTACTTC
TRBV28,TRBJ2-5,TRBD1,once,CASSKTGTGGIGTQYF,TGTGCCAGCAGTAAGACCGGGACAGGGGGCATTGGGACCCAGTACTTC
TRBV3-1/TRBV3-2,TRBJ2-3,TRBD2,-,CASSQAGLAGTSDTQYF,TGTGCCAGCAGCCAGGCCGGACTAGCGGGGACGTCTGATACGCAGTATTTT
TRBV7-9,TRBJ2-3,-,-,CASSLYTDTQYF,TGTGCCAGCAGCTTATATACAGATACGCAGTATTTT
TRBV10-3,TRBJ1-1,TRBD1,once,CAISESGQGRTEAFF,TGTGCCATCAGTGAGTCGGGACAGGGCAGGACTGAAGCTTTCTTT
TRBV6-5,TRBJ2-3,TRBD2,-,CASRFSGSTDTQYF,TGTGCCAGCAGATTTAGCGGGAGCACAGATACGCAGTATTTT
TRBV10-3,TRBJ2-5,TRBD2,-,CATWGASGRSPQETQYF,TGTGCCACCTGGGGGGCTAGCGGGCGCTCCCCCCAAGAGACCCAGTACTTC
TRBV5-6,TRBJ1-2,TRBD1,-,CASSGGQGASFGEGYTF,TGTGCCAGCAGCGGGGGACAGGGGGCCTCCTTTGGGGAGGGCTACACCTTC
TRBV20-1,TRBJ2-7,-,-,CSAPEGDEQYF,TGCAGTGCCCCCGAGGGGGACGAGCAGTACTTC
TRBV27,TRBJ2-1,TRBD2,-,CASSLSLAANEQFF,TGTGCCAGCAGTTTAAGCCTAGCGGCAAATGAGCAGTTCTTC
TRBV18,TRBJ1-5,-,-,CASSPSGGRSNQPQHF,TGTGCCAGCTCACCATCTGGGGGCCGTAGCAATCAGCCCCAGCATTTT
TRBV2,TRBJ1-4,TRBD1,-,CASSTGGSEKLFF,TGTGCCAGCAGTACAGGGGGAAGCGAAAAACTGTTTTTT
TRBV5-8,TRBJ2-4,TRBD1,few,CASKRQGTGPIQYF,TGTGCCAGCAAACGACAGGGGACAGGACCCATTCAGTACTTC
TRBV7-9,TRBJ2-3,TRBD2,-,CASSSAGGRHTQYF,TGTGCCAGCAGCTCAGCGGGGGGGCGTCATACGCAGTATTTT
TRBV19,TRBJ2-7,-,-,CASSIDGTVDEQYF,TGTGCCAGTAGTATAGATGGTACCGTAGACGAGCAGTACTTC
TRBV13,TRBJ2-3,TRBD2,once,CASSLGSTSGGPTDTQYF,TGTGCCAGCAGCTTAGGATCGACTAGCGGGGGCCCCACAGATACGCAGTATTTT
TRBV5-1,TRBJ2-1,TRBD1,-,CASSLGDRVDEQFF,TGCGCCAGCAGCTTGGGGGACAGGGTCGATGAGCAGTTCTTC
TRBV7-9,TRBJ2-3,TRBD2,-,CASSTGTSGSTDTQYF,TGTGCCAGCAGCACCGGGACTAGCGGGAGCACAGATACGCAGTATTTT
TRBV30,TRBJ1-6,-,-,CAWTRQRNSPLHF,TGTGCCTGGACTCGACAAAGGAATTCACCCCTCCACTTT
TRBV27,TRBJ2-1,TRBD2,once,CASSRGTSGNNEQFF,TGTGCCAGCAGTCGTGGGACTAGCGGAAACAATGAGCAGTTCTTC
TRBV12-2,TRBJ1-3,-,-,CASRSEVYSGNTIYF,TGTGCAAGTCGCTCCGAGGTCTACTCTGGAAACACCATATATTTT
TRBV7-9,TRBJ1-2,TRBD1,-,CASSPRDRGSGYTF,TGTGCCAGCAGCCCCCGGGACAGGGGAAGCGGCTACACCTTC
TRBV28,TRBJ2-7,TRBD1,-,CASSQLTGNEQYF,TGTGCCAGCAGTCAGTTGACAGGGAACGAGCAGTACTTC
TRBV24-1,TRBJ1-1,-,-,CATSDEYNTEAFF,TGTGCCACCAGTGATGAGTACAACACTGAAGCTTTCTTT
TRBV25-1,TRBJ1-2,-,-,CASTQGTSGYTF,TGTGCCAGCACACAAGGGACTAGTGGCTACACCTTC
TRBV27,TRBJ2-1,TRBD1,-,CASCYRDRGEQFF,TGTGCCAGCTGCTACCGGGACAGAGGTGAGCAGTTCTTC
TRBV27,TRBJ2-1,-,-,CASSSRDSSYNEQFF,TGTGCCAGCAGTTCCCGGGACTCGTCCTACAATGAGCAGTTCTTC
TRBV6-5,TRBJ2-7,-,-,CASSYQGYEQYF,TGTGCCAGCAGTTACCAGGGGTACGAGCAGTACTTC
TRBV11-2,TRBJ1-1,-,-,CASSLVQGGTEAFF,TGTGCCAGCAGCTTAGTACAGGGAGGGACTGAAGCTTTCTTT
TRBV7-6,TRBJ2-7,TRBD2,-,CASSPGTSEYEQYF,TGTGCCAGCAGCCCCGGGACTAGCGAGTACGAGCAGTACTTC
TRBV18,TRBJ2-7,TRBD2,-,CASSFREDGEQYF,TGTGCCAGCTCATTCCGGGAGGACGGCGAGCAGTACTTC
TRBV7-8,TRBJ1-2,TRBD1,-,CASSRDRSYGYTF,TGTGCCAGCAGTAGGGACAGGAGCTATGGCTACACCTTC